Shown below are 18 T cell receptor beta chains from a single sample sequenced in a study of cytotoxic CD8 clonotypes in ibrutinib-treated CLL. Some clones are missing from TCRdb's copy, which holds only in-frame ones; the method was immunoSEQ multiplex PCR. The table records approximately 26,000 clones, about 82% of them present only once. This sample comprised PBMCs, obtained after 24 months of ibrutinib treatment. These receptors were collected from a human donor with chronic lymphocytic leukemia.

The rearrangement links TRBV28 to TRBJ2-7; TRBD2 matches 9 bases. Per germline, CDR1 MDHEN and CDR2 SYDVKM. The CDR3 spans 14 residues. In nucleotides, the CDR3 is TGTGGGAGCGGGGGGAAAAGCGGGAACTACGAGCAGTACTTC. It codes for CGSGGKSGNYEQYF.

This chain links TRBV7-3 with TRBJ2-1; 8 bases fit TRBD2. V shed 5 bases, J shed 5 bases, and the junction held 17 bases outside the gene matches. CDR3 length equals 18 residues. Germline V lookup: CDR1 SGHTA, CDR2 FQGTGA. The CDR3 sequence: CASSPWGGLAGSNNEQFF. CDR3 in DNA: TGTGCCAGCAGCCCCTGGGGGGGTCTAGCGGGTTCCAACAATGAGCAGTTCTTC. Together with reference TRBV7-3 and TRBJ2-1, the CDR3 gives the full variable domain: GAGVSQTPSNKVTEKGKYVELRCDPISGHTALYWYRQSLGQGPEFLIYFQGTGAADDSGLPNDRFFAVRPEGSVSTLKIQRTERGDSAVYLCASSPWGGLAGSNNEQFFGPGTRLTVL.

The chain combines TRBV5-1 with TRBJ2-3; no reliable D call. V lost 0 bases and J 4 bases, leaving 12 bases between the germline ends. This CDR3 spans 15 amino acids. The V gene's germline CDR1 is SGHRS and CDR2 YFSETQ. The CDR3 protein is CASSLERVGPDTQYF. CDR3 nucleotide sequence: TGCGCCAGCAGCTTGGAAAGGGTTGGACCAGATACGCAGTATTTT.

J is TRBJ2-7 and V is TRBV27, with 7 bases that match TRBD1. Germline V gene lookup returns CDR1 MNHEY and CDR2 SMNVEV (reference sequence). The J segment lost 2 bases and the V segment lost 8 bases, leaving 12 bases of the junction unmatched. The CDR3 contains 15 residues. This chain's CDR3 is CASGPYRDSPYEQYF. Written as DNA, the CDR3 is TGTGCCAGCGGCCCCTACCGGGACAGCCCCTACGAGCAGTACTTC.

The chain joins TRBV4-1 to TRBJ2-1; D is undetermined. The V end lost 3 bases, the J end lost 8 bases, and 5 bases lay between the germline ends. CDR1 and CDR2 (germline): MGHRA, YSYEKL. The CDR3 sequence is 11 residues long. The CDR3 bases are TGCGCCAGCAGCCAGCTTTATGAGCAGTTCTTC. Its translation: CASSQLYEQFF.

The rearrangement uses TRBV19 and TRBJ1-3; no clear D. The V and J ends lost 5 bases and 1 base respectively, with 6 bases between them. This CDR3 comprises 13 residues. Germline V gene sequence: CDR1 LNHDA, CDR2 SQIVND (reference sequence). CDR3 in amino acids: CASSSTSGNTIYF. The CDR3 DNA reads TGTGCCAGTAGTTCGACTTCTGGAAACACCATATATTTT.

The chain employs TRBV7-9 and TRBJ2-7, with a possible D match to TRBD1 (7 bases). V lost 11 bases and J 6 bases, leaving 14 bases between the germline ends. This CDR3 is 11 amino acids long. Per germline, CDR1 SEHNR and CDR2 FQNEAQ (reference sequence). CDR3 DNA: TGTGCCTCCGGAGGGGGCCGCGAGCAGTACTTC. Translated: CASGGGREQYF.

DNA of the CDR3: TGTGCCAGCAGCAATCCGACAGGGCGACAGGGGAGGGTCTCCTACGAGCAGTACTTC. It is translated as CASSNPTGRQGRVSYEQYF. The chain is built from TRBV5-6 and TRBJ2-7; tentative D call: TRBD1 (8 bases). CDR1 and CDR2 from the germline V gene are SGHDT and YYEEEE. This CDR3 has 19 residues. Trimming removed 4 bases from V and 0 bases from J, with 26 bases in between.

The genes are TRBV7-2 and TRBJ2-1, with D perhaps matching TRBD1 (6 bases). The CDR3 extends over 16 amino acids. V was clipped by 5 bases and J by 1 base, with 15 bases between them. Germline V CDR1 and CDR2: SGHTA, FQGNSA. CDR3 sequence (DNA): TGTGCCAGCAGCCCAGACAGGTTGGTGTCCTACAATGAGCAGTTCTTC. It is translated as CASSPDRLVSYNEQFF.

V gene TRBV29-1 combines with J gene TRBJ1-2, with 7 bases fitting TRBD1. CDR3 size: 12 residues. Per the germline V gene, CDR1 is SQVTM and CDR2 is ANQGSEA. The V gene end was trimmed by 7 bases and the J gene end by 3 bases; junction bases not matched to a gene: 5. The CDR3 region has the DNA TGCAGCGCAGAAGACAGGGACTATGGCTACACCTTC. The encoded protein is CSAEDRDYGYTF. Supplemented by reference TRBV29-1 and TRBJ1-2, the full variable domain reads SAVISQKPSRDICQRGTSLTIQCQVDSQVTMMFWYRQQPGQSLTLIATANQGSEATYESGFVIDKFPISRPNLTFSTLTVSNMSPEDSSIYLCSAEDRDYGYTFGSGTRLTVV.

J is TRBJ1-3 and V is TRBV25-1; D is perhaps TRBD1 (5 bases). Trimming pared 4 bases from V and 4 bases from J, leaving 17 bases between. Looked up from germline, CDR1 is MGHDK and CDR2 is SYGVNS. The length of the CDR3 is 16 residues. DNA for the CDR3: TGTGCCAGCAGTGTATATTCGGGAGCAGGGGGAAACACCATATATTTT. This sequence encodes CASSVYSGAGGNTIYF.

The chain employs TRBV5-1 and TRBJ2-5; D not resolved. Germline loops: CDR1 SGHRS, CDR2 YFSETQ. V gave up 0 bases and J gave up 5 bases, with 8 bases separating them. The CDR3 has 13 amino acids. The CDR3 here is CASSLAALETQYF. The CDR3 DNA reads TGCGCCAGCAGCTTGGCGGCGCTTGAGACCCAGTACTTC.

The chain carries TRBV28 and TRBJ1-6; TRBD1 might be the D (6 bases). The V and J ends lost 1 base and 9 bases respectively, with 10 bases between them. Looked up from germline, CDR1 is MDHEN and CDR2 is SYDVKM. This CDR3 spans 14 amino acids. CDR3 region: CASSLYRESSPLHF. The CDR3 coding sequence is TGTGCCAGCAGTTTATACAGGGAGAGTTCACCCCTCCACTTT.

The chain has TRBV5-1 and TRBJ2-3; TRBD2 aligns across 12 bases. V was pared by 1 base and J by 4 bases, with 7 bases of the junction left unmatched. Germline-derived CDR1 and CDR2 are SGHRS and YFSETQ. The CDR3 runs to 17 residues. CDR3 residues: CASSLPSGGAGADTQYF. CDR3 bases: TGCGCCAGCAGCTTGCCTAGCGGGGGGGCCGGCGCAGATACGCAGTATTTT.

Details on this clone: One junction end disagrees with the germline gene, perhaps due to a read error. This chain's CDR3 is CLGTLNEKLFF. The DNA for the CDR3 is TGTCTAGGGACCTTAAATGAAAAACTGTTTTTT. The chain combines TRBV20-1 with TRBJ1-4; weak D call: TRBD1 (5 bases). CDR1 is DFQATT, CDR2 SNEGSKA, per germline (reference sequence). CDR3 length: 11 amino acids.

This sequence joins TRBV27 and TRBJ1-5; D possibly corresponds to TRBD1 (5 bases). V was trimmed by 3 bases and J by 4 bases, leaving 10 bases between them. The germline CDR1 and CDR2 sequences are MNHEY and SMNVEV (reference sequence). CDR3 length equals 14 residues. CDR3 in DNA: TGTGCCAGCAGTTTTCGGGGGTATAATCAGCCCCAGCATTTT. Protein: CASSFRGYNQPQHF.

V usage is TRBV10-3 and J usage is TRBJ2-7, with D uncertain. CDR1 and CDR2 (germline): ENHRY, SYGVKD. The CDR3 loop spans 16 amino acids. V was clipped by 4 bases and J by 0 bases, with 16 bases between them. The CDR3 DNA sequence: TGTGCCATCAGTGGCCCGTCTGTGGGCAACTCCTACGAGCAGTACTTC. Amino acid sequence: CAISGPSVGNSYEQYF.

The V call is TRBV21-1, the J call TRBJ1-4. TRBV21-1 is labeled a pseudogene. The CDR3 is 16 amino acids. The CDR3 spells CASSKSQEIANEKLFF. Written as DNA, the CDR3 is TGTGCCAGCAGCAAAAGCCAGGAGATCGCGAATGAAAAACTGTTTTTT.